What follows are 19 T cell receptor beta chains derived from one specimen sequenced in a study of T cells in localized non-small cell lung cancer. TCRdb's table, derived via immunoSEQ multiplex PCR, lists solely in-frame clones and lacks some. The sample lists some 56,000 clones; roughly 90% were seen once. The sequencing here drew on peripheral blood, taken before any cancer treatment. These receptors were obtained from a woman aged 35-70 years with stage I lung adenocarcinoma.

The rearrangement joins TRBV6-5 to TRBJ2-7, with TRBD1 as a possible D gene (6 bases). The CDR3 length is 13 residues. Germline V CDR1 and CDR2: MNHEY, SVGAGI. The V gene lost 10 bases and the J gene lost 0 bases, with 13 bases spanning the gap. The CDR3 bases are TGTGCCACCACTTCGGACAGCTCCTACGAGCAGTACTTC. Amino acids: CATTSDSSYEQYF.

The chain has TRBV2 and TRBJ2-2; D might be TRBD1 (5 bases). Trimming removed 8 bases from V and 6 bases from J, with 13 bases in between. Per the germline V gene, CDR1 is SNHLY and CDR2 is FYNNEI. This CDR3 is built from 13 residues. CDR3 nucleotide sequence: TGTGCCAGCGGCGGAAAGGGGCCCGGGGAGCTGTTTTTT. Its protein is CASGGKGPGELFF.

The chain employs TRBV7-3 and TRBJ2-3; 7 bases agree with TRBD2. The CDR3 runs to 17 residues. V lost 1 base to trimming and J lost 4 bases; unmatched junction nucleotides: 11. Germline assignment: CDR1 SGHTA and CDR2 FQGTGA. This CDR3 is CASSLSGGPFQSDTQYF. In DNA form, the CDR3 reads TGTGCCAGCAGCTTAAGCGGGGGACCTTTTCAGTCAGATACGCAGTATTTT.

The rearrangement joins TRBV7-2 to TRBJ2-3; no reliable D call. V lost 3 bases to trimming and J lost 7 bases, with 11 bases between them. CDR1 and CDR2 (germline): SGHTA, FQGNSA. The CDR3 covers 13 residues. The CDR3 DNA reads as TGTGCCAGCAGCTTTGAAGGGCGGAATACGCAGTATTTT. Translating gives CASSFEGRNTQYF.

The V gene is TRBV13, the J gene TRBJ2-7; D is unresolved. Deletions cut 2 bases from V and 1 base from J, with 9 bases between. Germline V gene data show CDR1 as PRHDT and CDR2 as FYEKMQ (reference sequence). CDR3 length equals 14 residues. The CDR3 spells CASSLFGKSYEQYF. For the CDR3, the DNA is TGTGCCAGCAGCTTATTCGGCAAATCCTACGAGCAGTACTTC.

The J gene is TRBJ1-1, the V gene TRBV14; D might be TRBD1 (6 bases). The V gene's germline CDR1 is SGHDN and CDR2 FVKESK. This CDR3 has 16 residues. Between the trimmed V and J ends, which lost 4 bases and 0 bases, there was a span of 15 bases. The DNA of the CDR3 is TGTGCCAGCAGCCCGTGGACAGCTCGGGTGAACACTGAAGCTTTCTTT. Amino acids: CASSPWTARVNTEAFF.

The chain recombines TRBV7-2 with TRBJ1-3, with D unclear. V was trimmed by 0 bases and J by 1 base, leaving 10 bases between them. Germline V gene sequence: CDR1 SGHTA, CDR2 FQGNSA. The CDR3 runs 16 residues. CDR3 sequence: CASSLAMGLSGNTIYF. For the CDR3, the DNA is TGTGCCAGCAGCTTAGCGATGGGGTTGTCTGGAAACACCATATATTTT.

This clone was counted once. The CDR3 DNA follows: TGCGCCAGCAGCTTGGCTGGGACTAACTATGGCTACACCTTC. It codes for CASSLAGTNYGYTF. The chain carries TRBV5-1 and TRBJ1-2; no firm D call. There are 14 residues in the CDR3. Trimming cost V 0 bases and J 0 bases, with 6 bases left between them. Per germline, CDR1 SGHRS and CDR2 YFSETQ.

The rearrangement joins TRBV15 to TRBJ2-7; D may be TRBD1 (6 bases). The length of the CDR3 is 13 residues. V shed 5 bases and J shed 3 bases, with 11 bases lying between them. The germline CDR1 and CDR2 sequences are LNHNV and YYDKDF (reference sequence). CDR3 residues: CATSLGTFYEQYF. The CDR3 DNA reads as TGTGCCACCAGCTTGGGGACATTCTACGAGCAGTACTTC.

The chain joins TRBV4-2 to TRBJ2-1; D ambiguous. Trimming removed 4 bases from V and 5 bases from J, with 18 bases in between. CDR3 length equals 16 residues. Germline V gene lookup returns CDR1 LGHNA and CDR2 YNFKEQ. CDR3 amino acids: CASSLQARNFHNEQFF. CDR3 DNA: TGTGCCAGCAGCCTACAAGCTAGGAATTTCCACAATGAGCAGTTCTTC.

The chain is built from TRBV6-5 and TRBJ2-1; D uncertain. The CDR3 length is 14 residues. V was clipped by 7 bases and J by 4 bases, with 14 bases between them. Germline V lookup: CDR1 MNHEY, CDR2 SVGAGI. In nucleotides, the CDR3 is TGTGCCAGCACCCCCCAGCAACCGTACAATGAGCAGTTCTTC. It yields the protein CASTPQQPYNEQFF.

The rearrangement links TRBV6-4 to TRBJ1-1; D gene uncertain. Trimming left V 6 bases short and J 1 base short, with 9 bases between. Germline-derived CDR1 and CDR2 are MRHNA and SNTAGT. The CDR3 loop spans 13 amino acids. The CDR3 spells CASSVGQNTEAFF. For the CDR3, the DNA is TGTGCCAGCAGCGTGGGCCAGAACACTGAAGCTTTCTTT.

The chain couples TRBV6-1 to TRBJ1-1; D not resolved. The CDR3 consists of 12 residues. V gave up 2 bases and J gave up 4 bases, with 5 bases separating them. The germline CDR1 and CDR2 sequences are MNHNS and SASEGT. The CDR3 DNA reads TGTGCCAGCAGTGAATGGGGCACTGAAGCTTTCTTT. It codes for CASSEWGTEAFF.

The rearrangement links TRBV5-5 to TRBJ1-3, with 8 bases that match TRBD1. V shed 1 base and J 2 bases; nucleotides not matched to a gene: 11. CDR1 and CDR2 (germline): SGHKS, YYEKEE (reference sequence). The CDR3 totals 18 residues. CDR3 in DNA: TGTGCCAGCAGCTTGCTCATTGTGGACAGGGTTACTGGAAACACCATATATTTT. It is translated as CASSLLIVDRVTGNTIYF.

The chain combines TRBV7-2 with TRBJ2-5; 12 bases agree with TRBD2. From germline, CDR1 is SGHTA and CDR2 FQGNSA. J gave up 4 bases and V 2 bases, and 2 bases lay outside the gene matches. This CDR3 has 15 amino acids. The CDR3 sequence: CASSLQLAGGETQYF. The CDR3 coding sequence is TGTGCCAGCAGCTTACAACTAGCGGGGGGAGAGACCCAGTACTTC.

The rearrangement uses TRBV11-2 and TRBJ2-3, with 8 bases lining up with TRBD1. The CDR3 has 14 residues. Germline values: CDR1 SGHAT, CDR2 FQNNGV. With V trimmed by 3 bases and J by 4 bases, 3 bases remained unmatched. The DNA for the CDR3 is TGTGCCAGCAGCTTCGGACAGGGATCAGATACGCAGTATTTT. This sequence encodes CASSFGQGSDTQYF.

The J gene is TRBJ2-2, the V gene TRBV6-1; no clear D gene. CDR3 length: 14 amino acids. Deletions cut 6 bases from V and 3 bases from J, with 11 bases between. The V gene's germline CDR1 is MNHNS and CDR2 SASEGT. CDR3 protein: CASRYLQDTGELFF. The CDR3 DNA reads as TGTGCCAGCAGGTATCTTCAAGACACCGGGGAGCTGTTTTTT.

The CDR3 DNA follows: TGTGCCAGCAGCACGGACAGGAACACCGGGGAGCTGTTTTTT. It specifies CASSTDRNTGELFF. The V call is TRBV7-7, the J call TRBJ2-2, with D possibly matching TRBD1 (6 bases). Between the trimmed V and J ends, which lost 5 bases and 1 base, there was a span of 8 bases. Germline CDR1 SSHAT, CDR2 FNYEAQ (reference sequence). The CDR3 sequence is 14 residues long.

The chain joins TRBV10-3 to TRBJ1-1, with D possibly matching TRBD1 (5 bases). Per germline, CDR1 ENHRY and CDR2 SYGVKD. The CDR3 runs 15 residues. V was cut by 2 bases and J by 1 base, with 11 bases left in between. The CDR3, as DNA: TGTGCCATCAGTGAGCCGGGGGGTACGAACACTGAAGCTTTCTTT. This codes for CAISEPGGTNTEAFF.